A single sample gave rise to the 21 T cell receptor beta chains below, sequenced in a study of tumor-infiltrating lymphocytes in oesophageal squamous cell carcinoma. TCRdb used MiXCR to reprocess the PCR reads, holding one entry per CDR3 protein. The data show roughly 20,000 distinct CDR3 sequences, with roughly two fifths seen just once and 19% held by the top ten. Material: esophageal tumor tissue. Receptor source: a male donor with esophageal squamous cell carcinoma.

This clonotype is deemed medium-sized. The V gene is TRBV7-9, the J gene TRBJ1-5; TRBD1 aligns across 8 bases. Germline V gives CDR1 SEHNR, CDR2 FQNEAQ (reference sequence). J gave up 8 bases and V 3 bases, and 12 bases lay outside the gene matches. The CDR3 is made up of 16 amino acids. The CDR3 region is CASSLGTGGPDEPQHF. CDR3 coding DNA: TGTGCCAGCAGCTTGGGGACAGGTGGGCCAGATGAGCCCCAGCATTTT.

The rearrangement joins TRBV12-3 or TRBV12-4 to TRBJ1-6; no clear D. The CDR3 is 13 amino acids. Trimming cost V 2 bases and J 8 bases, with 7 bases left between them. The CDR3: CASSLNGDSPLHF. The CDR3, as DNA: TGTGCCAGCAGTTTAAACGGGGATTCACCCCTCCACTTT.

This clonotype was counted a few times. The rearrangement uses TRBV7-6 and TRBJ2-5, with TRBD2 identical over 15 bases. The DNA matches TRBJ2-1 better at its end, which makes the J call doubtful. The CDR3 loop spans 16 amino acids. Germline CDR1 SGHVS, CDR2 FNYEAQ. The CDR3 DNA reads as TGTGCCAGCAGCCGACGGACTAGCGGGGGGGCTGTTGAGCAGTTCTTC. Its protein is CASSRRTSGGAVEQFF.

The genes are TRBV6-1 and TRBJ2-6; D uncertain. The germline gives CDR1 MNHNS, CDR2 SASEGT. The CDR3 has 15 residues. V was shortened by 4 bases and J by 0 bases, with 7 bases between the two germline ends. In DNA, the CDR3 is TGTGCCAGCAGTGGATTCTACTCTGGGGCCAACGTCCTGACTTTC. This codes for CASSGFYSGANVLTF.

About this clonotype: Being one base from a much bigger clone, this may be a read error. The chain employs TRBV27 and TRBJ2-5; 8 bases line up with TRBD2. The assigned J gene may be wrong: the sequence end matches TRBJ2-1 better. Germline V lookup: CDR1 MNHEY, CDR2 SMNVEV (reference sequence). The CDR3 loop spans 14 amino acids. The CDR3 loop is CASSSGTRAYEQFF. The CDR3 bases are TGTGCCAGCAGTTCAGGGACTAGGGCCTACGAGCAGTTCTTC.

The chain has TRBV7-2 and TRBJ2-4, with 7 positions matching TRBD2. The germline V gene has CDR1 SGHTA and CDR2 FQGNSA. Germline trimming cut 1 base from V and 8 bases from J; bases unmatched to any gene: 5. The CDR3 has 14 amino acids. As DNA, the CDR3 is TGTGCCAGCAGCTTAGGTGGCGCGGGGGACATTCAGTACTTC. Translation gives CASSLGGAGDIQYF.

The V gene is TRBV7-8, the J gene TRBJ2-5; the D is unclear. Germline lookup yields CDR1 SGHVS and CDR2 FQNEAQ. The V end lost 5 bases, the J end lost 1 base, and 23 bases lay between the germline ends. CDR3 length equals 18 residues. CDR3 protein: CASSTPPEAKSPQETQYF. The DNA for the CDR3 is TGTGCCAGCAGCACACCCCCCGAAGCGAAAAGTCCCCAAGAGACCCAGTACTTC.

This clonotype was seen at least ten times. Here the CDR3 omits its conserved ending phenylalanine or tryptophan, so a read error is the likely source. It is unclear where the CDR3 begins or ends on the DNA, so no DNA is shown, and the CDR3 is as TCRdb lists it. This sequence joins TRBV7-2 and TRBJ2-7; the table's D call, TRBD1, was not checked against the DNA. The CDR3 contains 17 residues when both ends are counted. The germline V gene has CDR1 SGHTA and CDR2 FQGNSA. The CDR3 sequence: CASSPYLTGGGGYTFGS.

To note about this clonotype: This CDR3 fails to terminate in the conserved phenylalanine or tryptophan, so it likely reflects a read error. The limits of the CDR3 on the DNA are not certain, so only TCRdb's listed CDR3 is given. The rearrangement links TRBV7-9 to TRBJ2-5; the D call TRBD1 from the table was never checked on the DNA. With termini counted, the CDR3 has 16 amino acids. Germline CDR1 SEHNR, CDR2 FQNEAQ (reference sequence). The CDR3 spells CASSVGGQKNIQYFGA.

The chain joins TRBV11-2 to TRBJ2-3, with 10 nucleotides matching TRBD2. This CDR3 comprises 16 residues. V shed 2 bases, J shed 1 base, and the junction held 3 bases outside the gene matches. Germline lookup yields CDR1 SGHAT and CDR2 FQNNGV. CDR3 sequence (DNA): TGTGCCAGCAGCTTACTAGCGGGAGTCGGCACAGATACGCAGTATTTT. Translated, it gives CASSLLAGVGTDTQYF.

In regard to this clonotype: Likely a read error: the CDR3 ends without its conserved phenylalanine or tryptophan. The DNA is left out, because the CDR3 cannot be placed on it with certainty; the CDR3 is given as TCRdb lists it. V usage is TRBV7-6 and J usage is TRBJ2-7; TRBD1 is taken as the D call from the table, unchecked against the DNA. The CDR3 has 15 residues if both end residues are counted. CDR1 and CDR2 from the germline V gene are SGHVS and FNYEAQ. CDR3 sequence reads: CASSQGQGREQYFGS.

For this clonotype: Here the CDR3 omits its conserved ending phenylalanine or tryptophan, so a read error is the likely source. The DNA is omitted, as the CDR3 cannot be located on it reliably, and the CDR3 follows TCRdb's listing. This sequence joins TRBV6-5 and TRBJ2-5; the table's D call, TRBD1, was not checked against the DNA. Inclusive of both ends, the CDR3 amounts to 18 amino acids. Germline V gives CDR1 MNHEY, CDR2 SVGAGI. This CDR3 is CASSYSVGGFVYGYTFGS.

In this sample, this clonotype turned up many times. The V gene is TRBV6-1, the J gene TRBJ1-2, with D perhaps matching TRBD1 (5 bases). Trimming pared 6 bases from V and 7 bases from J, leaving 15 bases between. The length of the CDR3 is 13 residues. CDR1 and CDR2 from the germline V gene are MNHNS and SASEGT. Written as DNA, the CDR3 is TGTGCCAGCAGCCCCCGGTGGGGGTCTGGCTACACCTTC. Translated, it gives CASSPRWGSGYTF.

The J gene is TRBJ2-3, the V gene TRBV7-3; D uncertain. Per germline, CDR1 SGHTA and CDR2 FQGTGA. The CDR3 runs 15 residues. Trimming cost V 1 base and J 1 base, with 9 bases left between them. The CDR3 DNA reads TGTGCCAGCAGCTTAAGGCGCGATGGCACAGATACGCAGTATTTT. Amino acid sequence: CASSLRRDGTDTQYF.

V is TRBV5-1 and J is TRBJ2-1; D is uncertain. The J call may be faulty, since TRBJ2-7 better matches the DNA end. The V gene's germline CDR1 is SGHRS and CDR2 YFSETQ. CDR3 length: 14 residues. This CDR3 is CASSKGDGAYEQYF. CDR3 nucleotides: TGCGCCAGCTCTAAAGGAGACGGAGCCTACGAGCAGTACTTC.

The V call is TRBV23-1, the J call TRBJ1-2; D gene unclear. TRBV23-1 is designated an ORF whose function remains uncertain. This CDR3 region has 8 residues. V shed 5 bases and J shed 11 bases, with 3 bases lying between them. CDR3: CASSFYTF. CDR3 coding DNA: TGCGCCAGCAGTTTTTACACCTTC.

The table lists this clonotype with a few counts. This chain uses TRBV4-1 with TRBJ1-2; no reliable D call. This CDR3 has 13 amino acids. Germline V gives CDR1 MGHRA, CDR2 YSYEKL. Trimming removed 1 base from V and 5 bases from J, with 8 bases in between. CDR3 in amino acids: CASSQGEGYGYTF. The CDR3 DNA follows: TGCGCCAGCAGCCAAGGGGAGGGTTATGGCTACACCTTC.

In the case of this clonotype: The final CDR3 position lacks the conserved phenylalanine or tryptophan, pointing to a likely read error. The limits of the CDR3 on the DNA are not certain, so only TCRdb's listed CDR3 is given. The V and J genes are TRBV7-9 and TRBJ2-6; TRBD1 reflects the table's D call only, with no check against the DNA. The CDR3 length is 16 residues, termini included. Germline values: CDR1 SEHNR, CDR2 FQNEAQ (reference sequence). The CDR3 loop is CASSFDRLSYEQYFGA.

The chain uses TRBV12-3 or TRBV12-4 and TRBJ2-3, with TRBD2 identical over 11 bases. The J segment lost 1 base and the V segment lost 4 bases, leaving 1 base of the junction unmatched. The CDR3 consists of 15 residues. As DNA, the CDR3 is TGTGCCAGCAGTTGGGGACTAGCGGGCACAGATACGCAGTATTTT. Translation: CASSWGLAGTDTQYF.

The chain carries TRBV5-1 and TRBJ2-1; D is possibly TRBD2 (5 bases). The DNA end favors TRBJ2-7, so the J call may be wrong. There are 15 residues in the CDR3. The germline V gene has CDR1 SGHRS and CDR2 YFSETQ. CDR3: CASSLALESYNEQYF. The CDR3 nucleotides are TGCGCCAGCAGCTTGGCACTAGAATCTTACAATGAGCAGTACTTC.

The CDR3 bases are TGTGCCAGCAGCTTTAACCTAGTACAAGAGACCCAGTACTTC. Its protein is CASSFNLVQETQYF. The chain joins TRBV7-2 to TRBJ2-5, with D unclear. The CDR3 consists of 14 residues. The V end was cut by 3 bases, the J end by 2 bases, with 10 bases between. Germline V gene data show CDR1 as SGHTA and CDR2 as FQGNSA.